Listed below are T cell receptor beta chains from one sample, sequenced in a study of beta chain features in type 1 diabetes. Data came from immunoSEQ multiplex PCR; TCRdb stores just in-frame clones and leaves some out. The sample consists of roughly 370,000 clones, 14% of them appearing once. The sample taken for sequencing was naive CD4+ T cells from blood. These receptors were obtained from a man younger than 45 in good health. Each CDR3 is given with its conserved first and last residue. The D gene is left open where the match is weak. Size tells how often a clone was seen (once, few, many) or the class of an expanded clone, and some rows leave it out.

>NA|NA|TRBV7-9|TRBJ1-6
CASSLHGGDYNSPLHF
TGTGCCAGCAGCCTTCACGGGGGTGACTATAATTCACCCCTCCACTTT
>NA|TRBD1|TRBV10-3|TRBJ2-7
CAINDRGTSYEQYF
TGTGCCATCAACGACAGGGGGACGTCCTACGAGCAGTACTTC
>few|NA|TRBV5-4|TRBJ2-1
CASSSPKGVYNEQFF
TGTGCCAGCAGCTCCCCCAAGGGGGTTTACAATGAGCAGTTCTTC
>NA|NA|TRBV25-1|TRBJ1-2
CASSVPGPLVGGYTF
TGTGCCAGCAGTGTACCCGGACCTCTAGTTGGAGGCTACACCTTC
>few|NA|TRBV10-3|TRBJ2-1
CAITSQRGGSYNEQFF
TGTGCCATCACCTCCCAAAGGGGAGGTTCCTACAATGAGCAGTTCTTC
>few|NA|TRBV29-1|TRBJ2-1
CSGSISGHEQFF
TGCAGCGGGTCGATCAGCGGCCATGAGCAGTTCTTC
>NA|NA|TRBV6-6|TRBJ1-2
CASSLGLDASGYTF
TGTGCCAGCAGTCTGGGATTGGACGCGTCTGGCTACACCTTC
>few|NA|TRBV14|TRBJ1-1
CASSLIMNTEAFF
TGTGCCAGCAGCCTAATAATGAACACTGAAGCTTTCTTT
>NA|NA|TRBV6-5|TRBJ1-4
CASSSIGGFNEKLFF
TGTGCCAGCAGTTCAATCGGGGGCTTTAATGAAAAACTGTTTTTT
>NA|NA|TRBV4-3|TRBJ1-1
CASKRPGTEAFF
TGCGCCAGCAAGAGGCCGGGAACTGAAGCTTTCTTT
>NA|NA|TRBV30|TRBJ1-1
CAWSVLRYAEAFF
TGTGCCTGGAGTGTACTTAGATACGCTGAAGCTTTCTTT
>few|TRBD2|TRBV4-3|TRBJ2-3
CASSPGLAGVADTQYF
TGCGCCAGCAGCCCGGGACTAGCGGGGGTAGCGGATACGCAGTATTTT
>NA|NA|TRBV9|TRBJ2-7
CASSRRDSRSYEQYF
TGTGCCAGCTCCCGTAGGGACTCCCGCTCCTACGAGCAGTACTTC
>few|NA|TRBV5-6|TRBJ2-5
CASSLGMGLQETQYF
TGTGCCAGCAGCTTGGGGATGGGATTGCAAGAGACCCAGTACTTC
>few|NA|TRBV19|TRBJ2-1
CASSKLVGGNEQFF
TGTGCCAGTAGTAAACTGGTGGGAGGCAATGAGCAGTTCTTC
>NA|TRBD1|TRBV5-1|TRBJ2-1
CASSGTGTGHNEQFF
TGCGCCAGCAGCGGCACCGGGACAGGGCACAATGAGCAGTTCTTC
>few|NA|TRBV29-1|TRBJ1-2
CSVARDGYTF
TGCAGCGTTGCAAGGGATGGCTACACCTTC
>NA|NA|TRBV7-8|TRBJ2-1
CASSVALGGGSGYNEQFF
TGTGCCAGCAGCGTCGCCCTCGGGGGCGGGAGCGGGTACAATGAGCAGTTCTTC
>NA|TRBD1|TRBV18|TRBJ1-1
CASSPGQGIVGNTEAFF
TGTGCCAGCTCACCAGGACAGGGGATCGTTGGGAACACTGAAGCTTTCTTT
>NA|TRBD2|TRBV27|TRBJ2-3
CASGASGYTDTQYF
TGTGCCAGCGGCGCTAGCGGATACACAGATACGCAGTATTTT
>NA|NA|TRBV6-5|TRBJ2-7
CASSVDSSYEQYF
TGTGCCAGCAGTGTCGACAGCTCCTACGAGCAGTACTTC
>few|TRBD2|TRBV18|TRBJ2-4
CASSPLAGEAKNIQYF
TGTGCCAGCTCACCTTTAGCGGGAGAGGCCAAAAACATTCAGTACTTC
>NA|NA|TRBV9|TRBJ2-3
CASSVHGRDGDTQYF
TGTGCCAGCAGCGTCCATGGGCGGGATGGAGATACGCAGTATTTT
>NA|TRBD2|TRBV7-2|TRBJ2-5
CASSARLAGRRETQYF
TGTGCCAGCAGCGCCAGACTAGCGGGAAGAAGAGAGACCCAGTACTTC
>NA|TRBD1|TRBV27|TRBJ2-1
CASRWDRTSYNEQFF
TGTGCCAGCAGATGGGACAGGACCTCCTACAATGAGCAGTTCTTC
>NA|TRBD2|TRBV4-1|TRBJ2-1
CASSQAGTTYNEQFF
TGCGCCAGCAGCCAGGCCGGGACTACCTACAATGAGCAGTTCTTC
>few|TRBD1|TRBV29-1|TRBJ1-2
CSAGGTDYGYTF
TGCAGCGCTGGGGGGACAGACTATGGCTACACCTTC
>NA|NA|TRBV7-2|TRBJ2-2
CASTRQRNTGELFF
TGTGCCAGCACCAGACAAAGGAACACCGGGGAGCTGTTTTTT
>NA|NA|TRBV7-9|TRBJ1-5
CASTNINQPQHF
TGTGCCAGCACCAATATCAATCAGCCCCAGCATTTT
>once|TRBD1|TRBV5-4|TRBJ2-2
CASSLEDRDTGELFF
TGTGCCAGCAGCTTGGAGGACAGGGACACCGGGGAGCTGTTTTTT
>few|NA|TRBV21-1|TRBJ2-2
CASSSILAGTGELFF
TGTGCCAGCAGCAGCATTCTAGCTGGAACCGGGGAGCTGTTTTTT
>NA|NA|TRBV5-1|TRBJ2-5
CASSTGLTQETQYF
TGCGCCAGCAGCACAGGCCTGACCCAAGAGACCCAGTACTTC
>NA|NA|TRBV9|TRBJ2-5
CASSLPGETQYF
TGTGCCAGCAGCCTACCCGGTGAGACCCAGTACTTC
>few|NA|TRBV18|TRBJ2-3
CASSPPGWQVGTDTQYF
TGTGCCAGCTCACCACCGGGGTGGCAGGTCGGCACAGATACGCAGTATTTT
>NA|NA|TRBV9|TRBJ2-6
CASSVGTSGANVLTF
TGTGCCAGCAGCGTAGGAACCTCTGGGGCCAACGTCCTGACTTTC
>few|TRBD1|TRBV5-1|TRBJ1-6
CASSPQVTGNSPLHF
TGCGCCAGCAGCCCGCAGGTGACAGGGAACTCACCCCTCCACTTT
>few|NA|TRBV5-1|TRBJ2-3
CASSLAGDTTDTQYF
TGCGCCAGCAGCTTGGCAGGGGATACGACAGATACGCAGTATTTT
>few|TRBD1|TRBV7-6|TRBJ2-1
CASSLDRGGNEQFF
TGTGCCAGCAGCCTGGACAGGGGAGGGAATGAGCAGTTCTTC
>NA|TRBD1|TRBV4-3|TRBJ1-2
CANMRDRFNYGYTF
TGCGCCAACATGAGGGACAGGTTTAACTATGGCTACACCTTC
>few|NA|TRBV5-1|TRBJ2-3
CASSLLLEGGTQYF
TGCGCCAGCAGCTTACTTTTAGAAGGGGGGACGCAGTATTTT
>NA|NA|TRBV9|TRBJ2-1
CASSPNGLEGDEQFF
TGTGCCAGCAGCCCGAACGGACTAGAGGGGGATGAGCAGTTCTTC
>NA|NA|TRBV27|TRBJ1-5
CASSVRPRQPQHF
TGTGCCAGCAGTGTCCGCCCGAGGCAGCCCCAGCATTTT
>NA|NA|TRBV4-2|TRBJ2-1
CASSQVVQRDNEQFF
TGTGCCAGCAGCCAAGTAGTTCAGCGGGACAATGAGCAGTTCTTC
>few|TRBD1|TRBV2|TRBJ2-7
CASIAQGASYEQYF
TGTGCCAGCATCGCCCAGGGGGCTAGCTACGAGCAGTACTTC
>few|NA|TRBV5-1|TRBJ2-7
CASSLSTQGYEQYF
TGCGCCAGCAGCTTGAGTACCCAGGGCTACGAGCAGTACTTC
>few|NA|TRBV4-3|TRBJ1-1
CASSPQGFAITEAFF
TGCGCCAGCAGCCCTCAGGGGTTTGCGATTACTGAAGCTTTCTTT
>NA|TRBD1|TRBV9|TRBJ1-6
CASSEGTGIYNSPLHF
TGTGCCAGCAGCGAAGGGACAGGGATATATAATTCACCCCTCCACTTT
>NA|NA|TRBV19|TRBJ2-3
CASSIRLDDTQYF
TGTGCCAGTAGTATTCGGCTCGATGATACGCAGTATTTT
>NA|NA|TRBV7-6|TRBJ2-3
CASSTVAGTDTQYF
TGTGCCAGCAGCACGGTGGCAGGCACAGATACGCAGTATTTT
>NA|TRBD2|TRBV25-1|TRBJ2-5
CASRRTSFETQYF
TGTGCCAGCAGGCGGACTAGCTTCGAGACCCAGTACTTC
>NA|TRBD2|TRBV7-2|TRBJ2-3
CASSTRLAGATDTQYF
TGTGCCAGCAGCACCCGACTAGCGGGGGCAACAGATACGCAGTATTTT